Listed below are T cell receptor beta chains from one sample, sequenced in a study of T cell changes during pregnancy in multiple sclerosis. TCRdb's table, derived via immunoSEQ multiplex PCR, lists solely in-frame clones and lacks some. The table has approximately 39,000 clones, roughly 90% seen once. The sequencing used CD4+ T cells from peripheral blood mononuclear cells, collected in the second trimester of pregnancy. These receptors originate from a female donor with multiple sclerosis, enrolled in a pregnancy study. Each CDR3 is given with its conserved first and last residue. Fields, in order: clone size, J gene, D gene, V gene, CDR3 DNA, CDR3 protein. A D gene is named only where the DNA matches it firmly. Clone sizes are given selectively: once, few, many, or a class where the clone is expanded.

abundance: .; j_gene: TRBJ1-1; d_gene: TRBD1; v_gene: TRBV6-5; CDR3nt: TGTGCCAGCAGTTATAGGGGGCGGAACACTGAAGCTTTCTTT; CDR3aa: CASSYRGRNTEAFF
abundance: once; j_gene: TRBJ1-3; d_gene: .; v_gene: TRBV11-2; CDR3nt: TGTGCCAGCAGCTTAGACAGGGCCGGAAACACCATATATTTT; CDR3aa: CASSLDRAGNTIYF
abundance: once; j_gene: TRBJ2-3; d_gene: .; v_gene: TRBV2; CDR3nt: TGTGCCAGCAGTCTCTCTACCTGGTCTACGCAGTATTTT; CDR3aa: CASSLSTWSTQYF
abundance: .; j_gene: TRBJ1-2; d_gene: .; v_gene: TRBV7-2; CDR3nt: TGTGCCAGCAGCACACGACTCGTTACGGACTATGGCTACACCTTC; CDR3aa: CASSTRLVTDYGYTF
abundance: .; j_gene: TRBJ2-1; d_gene: TRBD2; v_gene: TRBV9; CDR3nt: TGTGCCAGCAGCGTAACTAGCGGGTACTACAATGAGCAGTTCTTC; CDR3aa: CASSVTSGYYNEQFF
abundance: .; j_gene: TRBJ1-2; d_gene: .; v_gene: TRBV5-6; CDR3nt: TGTGCCAGCAGCTTGGCTCCGGGACTACGGCAGCTTGGCTACACCTTC; CDR3aa: CASSLAPGLRQLGYTF
abundance: .; j_gene: TRBJ1-2; d_gene: TRBD1; v_gene: TRBV6-5; CDR3nt: TGTGCCAGTTACGGGGTAGGGACAGAATATGGCTACACCTTC; CDR3aa: CASYGVGTEYGYTF
abundance: .; j_gene: TRBJ2-7; d_gene: TRBD1; v_gene: TRBV29-1; CDR3nt: TGCAGCGTTGCATCTAGGACAGGGGTCTACGAGCAGTACTTC; CDR3aa: CSVASRTGVYEQYF
abundance: .; j_gene: TRBJ2-3; d_gene: .; v_gene: TRBV5-4; CDR3nt: TGTGCCAGCAGACGGTCGGGGATTCGCACAGATACGCAGTATTTT; CDR3aa: CASRRSGIRTDTQYF
abundance: .; j_gene: TRBJ2-7; d_gene: TRBD1; v_gene: TRBV28; CDR3nt: TGTGCCAGCAGTTTAGTAGTTTGGCAGGGGGCCTACGAGCAGTACTTC; CDR3aa: CASSLVVWQGAYEQYF
abundance: few; j_gene: TRBJ1-1; d_gene: .; v_gene: TRBV2; CDR3nt: TGTGCCAGCAGGTTGGGACAACTGAACACTGAAGCTTTCTTT; CDR3aa: CASRLGQLNTEAFF
abundance: .; j_gene: TRBJ2-1; d_gene: TRBD2; v_gene: TRBV9; CDR3nt: TGTGCCAGCAGCGTAGCTACACTAGCGGGAGACGAGCAGTTCTTC; CDR3aa: CASSVATLAGDEQFF
abundance: .; j_gene: TRBJ1-2; d_gene: .; v_gene: TRBV19; CDR3nt: TGTGCCAGTACCTCTTCGACGGGCTATGGCTACACCTTC; CDR3aa: CASTSSTGYGYTF
abundance: .; j_gene: TRBJ2-5; d_gene: .; v_gene: TRBV15; CDR3nt: TGTGCCACCAGCAGAGATCTCGCAGGGCCAGAGACCCAGTACTTC; CDR3aa: CATSRDLAGPETQYF
abundance: .; j_gene: TRBJ2-7; d_gene: TRBD2; v_gene: TRBV29-1; CDR3nt: TGCAGCGTCAGCGGGAGGGGGGTCTACGAGCAGTACTTC; CDR3aa: CSVSGRGVYEQYF
abundance: .; j_gene: TRBJ1-5; d_gene: .; v_gene: TRBV2; CDR3nt: TGTGCCAGCAGTGAAGCGCTTTTGGGCCAGCCCCAGCATTTT; CDR3aa: CASSEALLGQPQHF
abundance: .; j_gene: TRBJ2-1; d_gene: TRBD2; v_gene: TRBV7-2; CDR3nt: TGTGCCAGCAGCGCCCGACTAGCGGGAGTGATCAATGAGCAGTTCTTC; CDR3aa: CASSARLAGVINEQFF
abundance: .; j_gene: TRBJ2-3; d_gene: TRBD1; v_gene: TRBV4-3; CDR3nt: TGCGCCAGCAGCCAAGAGATCACGACAGGGTCTGCAGATACGCAGTATTTT; CDR3aa: CASSQEITTGSADTQYF
abundance: .; j_gene: TRBJ2-2; d_gene: .; v_gene: TRBV9; CDR3nt: TGTGCCAGCAGCGTAGCGACAACCGGGGAGCTGTTTTTT; CDR3aa: CASSVATTGELFF
abundance: .; j_gene: TRBJ2-2; d_gene: TRBD2; v_gene: TRBV19; CDR3nt: TGTGCCAGTAAGGCTAGCGGGAGGGCCCGATATCCCGGGGAGCTGTTTTTT; CDR3aa: CASKASGRARYPGELFF
abundance: .; j_gene: TRBJ2-2; d_gene: TRBD2; v_gene: TRBV5-1; CDR3nt: TGCGCCAGCAGCTTGGGGGTAGCGGGAAGTTCCGGGGAGCTGTTTTTT; CDR3aa: CASSLGVAGSSGELFF
abundance: .; j_gene: TRBJ2-7; d_gene: .; v_gene: TRBV5-4; CDR3nt: TGTGCCAGCAGCTTGTTCCAGGGCTCCTACGAGCAGTACTTC; CDR3aa: CASSLFQGSYEQYF